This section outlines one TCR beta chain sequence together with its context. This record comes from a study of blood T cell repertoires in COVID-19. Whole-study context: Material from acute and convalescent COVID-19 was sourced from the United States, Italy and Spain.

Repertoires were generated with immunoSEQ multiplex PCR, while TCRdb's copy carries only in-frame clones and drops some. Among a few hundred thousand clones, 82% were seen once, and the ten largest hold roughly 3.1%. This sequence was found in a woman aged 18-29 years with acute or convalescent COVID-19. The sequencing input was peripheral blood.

Here the CDR3 reads CASSLQVTSYEQYF. In DNA form, the CDR3 reads TGTGCCAGCAGCTTACAGGTGACCTCCTACGAGCAGTACTTC. The V gene is TRBV7-2, the J gene TRBJ2-7, with no clear D. There are 14 residues in the CDR3. CDR1 and CDR2 (germline): SGHTA, FQGNSA. V lost 2 bases, J lost 0 bases, and 8 bases lay in between.